This T cell receptor beta chain is from a study of T-cell memory formation after mild COVID-19. This clonotype has a handful of counts. V was shortened by 3 bases and J by 2 bases, with 17 bases between the two germline ends. The germline V gene encodes CDR1 DFQATT and CDR2 SNEGSKA (reference sequence). The CDR3 contains 15 residues. From the 5' RACE reads, TCRdb called clonotypes with MiXCR, one entry per CDR3 protein. The table has 300,000 or so distinct CDR3 sequences, around 16% seen once. Sequences were obtained from PBMCs or a T cell subset sorted from them (not recorded which). This receptor was taken from a man aged 18 to 29 who had mild COVID-19 (a few samples of this study predate the infection). Cell type and time point are not known. This sequence joins TRBV20-1 and TRBJ2-7; D possibly uses TRBD1 or TRBD2 (6 bases each). DNA for the CDR3: TGCAGTGCTAGCCCCTGGACACGGGGGCCCTACGAGCAGTACGTC. Translated: CSASPWTRGPYEQYV.